Sequencing of this T cell receptor beta chain was carried out in a study of shared clonotypes between healthy human individuals. The method was immunoSEQ multiplex PCR; TCRdb's version includes in-frame clones alone and lacks a portion of them. Of over a million clones listed, about three quarters are singletons. From germline, CDR1 is MDHEN and CDR2 SYDVKM. CDR3 length: 16 residues. The V end was cut by 4 bases, the J end by 1 base, with 14 bases between. Findings of the study overall: A few donors had 4% to 5% of their naive CD4 clonotypes in common.

Comment on this clone: The antigen is unknown.

This TCR derives from a man aged 18 to 30 in good health. The specimen sequenced was memory CD4+ T cells sorted from blood. Subset indicated: CD45RA-negative fraction. The chain employs TRBV28 and TRBJ1-3; D is ambiguous. Written as DNA, the CDR3 is TGTGCCAGCAGTTCGCATTTTCCGGGGTCTGGAAACACCATATATTTT. Its translation is CASSSHFPGSGNTIYF.